The 26 T cell receptor beta chains presented below share a single source sample, sequenced in a study of CD8 T cells in Susac syndrome. After extraction with the RNeasy kit, about 0.45 to 1 ug of the RNA was reverse transcribed using random hexamers. TCRdb called the immunoSEQ multiplex PCR reads again in MiXCR, with one record for every CDR3 protein. The data hold 120,000 or so distinct CDR3 sequences, with 90% to 95% observed a single time. The sequenced material came from CD8+ T cells from PBMCs. These receptors originate from a human donor with Susac syndrome.

The chain has TRBV29-1 and TRBJ2-1; D is possibly TRBD1 (5 bases). V was shortened by 4 bases and J by 6 bases, with 13 bases between the two germline ends. The CDR3 sequence is 13 residues long. CDR1 is SQVTM and CDR2 is ANQGSEA in the germline V gene. As DNA, the CDR3 is TGCAGCGTTGCAACAGGCACGATCAATGAGCAGTTCTTC. Encoded protein: CSVATGTINEQFF.

This clonotype was found a few times. The chain couples TRBV12-3 or TRBV12-4 to TRBJ2-5; D unclear. Trimming removed 9 bases at V and 5 bases at J, with 10 bases between. The CDR3 runs 11 residues. CDR3 loop: CASSPGETQYF. DNA for the CDR3: TGTGCCAGTAGTCCTGGGGAGACCCAGTACTTC.

This chain connects TRBV9 to TRBJ1-1; D remains unclear. This CDR3 is built from 14 residues. Trimming stripped 4 bases from V and 3 bases from J, with 13 bases between. CDR1 is SGDLS and CDR2 is YYNGEE in the germline V gene. CDR3 nucleotide sequence: TGTGCCAGCAGCCCCAGGACCGTAGACACTGAAGCTTTCTTT. It encodes CASSPRTVDTEAFF.

This rearrangement joins TRBV12-3 or TRBV12-4 to TRBJ2-1; D gene ambiguous. This CDR3 has 13 residues. Trimming removed 1 base from V and 5 bases from J, with 6 bases in between. The CDR3 DNA is TGTGCCAGCAGTTTAGGGCTGAACAATGAGCAGTTCTTC. It encodes CASSLGLNNEQFF.

This clonotype came up once. V is TRBV6-2 or TRBV6-3 and J is TRBJ2-1; D possibly corresponds to TRBD2 (5 bases). CDR1 is MNHEY and CDR2 is SVGEGT in the germline V gene. Deletions cut 6 bases from V and 10 bases from J, with 16 bases between. This CDR3 contains 13 residues. The CDR3: CASSPDSHREQFF. The CDR3 bases are TGTGCCAGCAGCCCGGACTCCCATCGGGAGCAGTTCTTC.

The V call is TRBV19, the J call TRBJ1-2, with unresolved D. Trimming took off 6 bases at V and 7 bases at J, with 15 bases between the two ends. The CDR3 length is 13 residues. Germline V CDR1 and CDR2: LNHDA, SQIVND (reference sequence). CDR3 in DNA: TGTGCCAGTAGCCCGGGAGAGCTTTTTGGCTACACCTTC. It encodes CASSPGELFGYTF.

The chain combines TRBV5-1 with TRBJ2-1; weak D call: TRBD1 (5 bases). CDR3 length: 11 residues. Germline V gives CDR1 SGHRS, CDR2 YFSETQ. Trimming removed 4 bases from V and 9 bases from J, with 8 bases in between. Written as DNA, the CDR3 is TGCGCCAGCAGCAGGGGTGTTGAGCAGTTCTTC. Residues: CASSRGVEQFF.

This clonotype was detected once. The V call is TRBV4-1, the J call TRBJ2-7; no definite D call. The CDR3 runs 15 residues. Germline V gene sequence: CDR1 MGHRA, CDR2 YSYEKL. Between the trimmed V and J ends, which lost 0 bases and 2 bases, there was a span of 11 bases. DNA for the CDR3: TGCGCCAGCAGCCAAGAGTCAGTCCCTACCTACGAGCAGTACTTC. This encodes CASSQESVPTYEQYF.

The rearrangement links TRBV5-4 to TRBJ1-1; 8 bases map to TRBD1. V shed 5 bases, J shed 0 bases, and the junction held 6 bases outside the gene matches. CDR1 and CDR2 (germline): SGHNT, YYREEE (reference sequence). The CDR3 is 15 residues long. The CDR3 protein is CASRYGQGMNTEAFF. In DNA, the CDR3 is TGTGCCAGCAGATATGGACAGGGAATGAACACTGAAGCTTTCTTT.

The V gene is TRBV6-5, the J gene TRBJ2-3, with D perhaps TRBD1 or TRBD2 (6 bases each). Germline V gene lookup returns CDR1 MNHEY and CDR2 SVGAGI. V was pared by 2 bases and J by 2 bases, with 8 bases between. The CDR3 runs 14 residues. The CDR3 loop is CASSYGGLTDTQYF. The CDR3 nucleotides read TGTGCCAGCAGTTACGGGGGGCTCACAGATACGCAGTATTTT.

The J gene is TRBJ1-6, the V gene TRBV28; a weak D match, TRBD1 (6 bases). This CDR3 has 16 amino acids. Trimming stripped 8 bases from V and 9 bases from J, with 23 bases between. Germline V gene data show CDR1 as MDHEN and CDR2 as SYDVKM. This CDR3 reads CASDATPGQQSSPLHF. The DNA for the CDR3 is TGTGCCAGCGACGCAACCCCGGGACAACAAAGTTCACCCCTCCACTTT.

The chain links TRBV30 to TRBJ1-2, with 7 bases lining up with TRBD1. The CDR3 is 16 residues long. Germline V gene sequence: CDR1 GTSNPN, CDR2 SVGIG (reference sequence). V lost 1 base, J lost 4 bases, and 12 bases stayed unmatched. The CDR3 nucleotides are TGTGCCTGGAGTGCCCTAGGAGGGGGCTTCGGCTATGGCTACACCTTC. It yields the protein CAWSALGGGFGYGYTF.

The chain recombines TRBV20-1 with TRBJ2-7; 10 bases fit TRBD2. CDR3 length equals 18 residues. In germline, CDR1 is DFQATT, CDR2 SNEGSKA (reference sequence). V lost 0 bases, J lost 6 bases, and 17 bases stayed unmatched. The CDR3 region is CSARDKVASGGLLGEQYF. Here the CDR3 DNA reads TGCAGTGCTAGAGATAAGGTGGCTAGCGGGGGTTTGTTGGGCGAGCAGTACTTC.

The genes are TRBV30 and TRBJ1-1; D remains ambiguous. This CDR3 spans 12 amino acids. Germline assignment: CDR1 GTSNPN and CDR2 SVGIG (reference sequence). Deletions cut 0 bases from V and 5 bases from J, with 7 bases between. Here the CDR3 reads CAWSVGSTEAFF. Here the CDR3 DNA reads TGTGCCTGGAGTGTAGGGTCTACTGAAGCTTTCTTT.

For this clonotype: At one end the junction does not follow the germline gene, possibly because of a read error. This chain uses TRBV27 with TRBJ2-5; weak D call: TRBD2 (5 bases). Germline CDR1 and CDR2: MNHEY and SMNVEV (reference sequence). This CDR3 region has 14 residues. The DNA for the CDR3 is TGTGCCCGCAGTCCCCTCGGGGATCAAGAGACCCAGTACTTC. Encoded protein: CARSPLGDQETQYF.

The chain uses TRBV5-1 and TRBJ2-1; perhaps TRBD1 as D (6 bases). Germline CDR1 and CDR2: SGHRS and YFSETQ. This CDR3 has 15 residues. The V gene lost 4 bases and the J gene lost 9 bases, with 20 bases spanning the gap. Written as DNA, the CDR3 is TGCGCCAGCAGCCCTGAGAGCGTCCGAGGGGGTGAGCAGTTCTTC. Encoded protein: CASSPESVRGGEQFF.

This chain uses TRBV9 with TRBJ1-5; tentative D call: TRBD1 (6 bases). This CDR3 contains 15 residues. From germline, CDR1 is SGDLS and CDR2 YYNGEE. The V gene lost 4 bases and the J gene lost 6 bases, with 17 bases spanning the gap. The CDR3 is CASSPDGLTGQPQHF. The CDR3, as DNA: TGTGCCAGCAGCCCAGACGGACTGACAGGTCAGCCCCAGCATTTT.

This chain uses TRBV5-6 with TRBJ2-7, with D uncertain. The CDR3 totals 14 residues. CDR1 and CDR2 from the germline V gene are SGHDT and YYEEEE. V gave up 2 bases and J gave up 0 bases, with 9 bases separating them. CDR3 DNA: TGTGCCAGCAGCTTAGGCGATGACTCCTACGAGCAGTACTTC. Protein: CASSLGDDSYEQYF.

The chain employs TRBV3-1 and TRBJ2-7; unclear D gene. The CDR3 runs to 11 residues. Germline V CDR1 and CDR2: LGHDT, YNNKEL (reference sequence). V lost 8 bases and J lost 3, with 8 bases in between. The CDR3 region is CASGDNYEQYF. CDR3 nucleotides: TGTGCCAGCGGCGACAACTACGAGCAGTACTTC.

This sequence joins TRBV9 and TRBJ2-7; D may be TRBD1 (6 bases). The V gene's germline CDR1 is SGDLS and CDR2 YYNGEE. V dropped 4 bases and J dropped 2 bases, with 16 bases sitting between them. The CDR3 has 15 residues. The CDR3 protein is CASSPPGASPYEQYF. For the CDR3, the DNA is TGTGCCAGCAGCCCCCCAGGGGCGTCCCCCTACGAGCAGTACTTC. The full variable domain, its missing parts supplied by reference TRBV9 and TRBJ2-7, is DSGVTQTPKHLITATGQRVTLRCSPRSGDLSVYWYQQSLDQGLQFLIQYYNGEERAKGNILERFSAQQFPDLHSELNLSSLELGDSALYFCASSPPGASPYEQYFGPGTRLTVT.

The gene calls are TRBV5-1 and TRBJ1-1, with 11 bases lining up with TRBD1. This CDR3 has 15 residues. From germline, CDR1 is SGHRS and CDR2 YFSETQ. The ends lost 4 bases at V and 11 bases at J; junction bases unmatched: 13. The CDR3 nucleotides read TGCGCCAGCAGCGACCTTCGGACAGGGGGCGATGATGCTTTCTTT. Protein product: CASSDLRTGGDDAFF.

The gene calls are TRBV20-1 and TRBJ2-5, with D perhaps matching TRBD2 (5 bases). Trimming left V 3 bases short and J 1 base short, with 9 bases between. CDR3 size: 13 residues. From germline, CDR1 is DFQATT and CDR2 SNEGSKA (reference sequence). The CDR3 sequence: CSARDWIQETQYF. The CDR3 nucleotides read TGCAGTGCTAGGGACTGGATCCAAGAGACCCAGTACTTC.

The chain uses TRBV19 and TRBJ2-1; a weak D match, TRBD1 (7 bases). This CDR3 has 15 residues. The V gene's germline CDR1 is LNHDA and CDR2 SQIVND (reference sequence). V was trimmed by 3 bases and J by 2 bases, leaving 11 bases between them. CDR3 protein: CASSIRGEAYNEQFF. The CDR3 bases are TGTGCCAGTAGTATCAGGGGGGAGGCCTACAATGAGCAGTTCTTC. The variable domain in full, with the rest retrieved from reference TRBV19 and TRBJ2-1, is DGGITQSPKYLFRKEGQNVTLSCEQNLNHDAMYWYRQDPGQGLRLIYYSQIVNDFQKGDIAEGYSVSREKKESFPLTVTSAQKNPTAFYLCASSIRGEAYNEQFFGPGTRLTVL.

This chain connects TRBV10-3 to TRBJ2-2; no clear D. The CDR3 consists of 13 residues. The V end lost 8 bases, the J end lost 1 base, and 8 bases lay between the germline ends. Germline V gives CDR1 ENHRY, CDR2 SYGVKD. Here the CDR3 DNA reads TGTGCCATCGAGGAGAAGAACACCGGGGAGCTGTTTTTT. Its protein is CAIEEKNTGELFF.

The chain has TRBV9 and TRBJ1-1; the D is unclear. Trimming stripped 0 bases from V and 1 base from J, with 7 bases between. The CDR3 length is 14 residues. The germline V gene has CDR1 SGDLS and CDR2 YYNGEE. In DNA, the CDR3 is TGTGCCAGCAGCGTAGGGCAATCGAACACTGAAGCTTTCTTT. It is translated as CASSVGQSNTEAFF.

The chain joins TRBV20-1 to TRBJ1-6; 11 bases are shared with TRBD1. The germline V gene has CDR1 DFQATT and CDR2 SNEGSKA (reference sequence). The CDR3 length is 17 residues. V was clipped by 4 bases and J by 5 bases; unmatched bases: 10. Written as DNA, the CDR3 is TGCAGTGCTACAATCGGACAGGGGGCGGCCCATAATTCACCCCTCCACTTT. Translating gives CSATIGQGAAHNSPLHF.